This is a list of T cell receptor beta chains from one sample in a study of blood T cells in healthy people across ages. TCRdb itself ran the 5' RACE reads through MiXCR, one entry per CDR3 protein. Here the sample spans over 1,300,000 distinct CDR3 sequences, approximately 59% being singletons. The material sequenced was blood. The receptors here all came from a man between 18 and 29 years old in good health. Each CDR3 is given with its conserved first and last residue. The D gene is left open where the match is weak. A clone size is listed for some rows: how often the clone was seen (once, few, many), or a class if it is expanded.

CDR3	DNA	D	J	V	size
CASSFTAMPTTEAFF	TGCGCCAGCAGCTTCACAGCCATGCCGACCACTGAAGCTTTCTTT	.	TRBJ1-1	TRBV5-1	few
CASSPNYDRASSYEQYF	TGCGCCAGCAGTCCAAACTACGACAGGGCAAGCTCCTACGAGCAGTACTTC	TRBD1	TRBJ2-7	TRBV4-1	.
CASSGLPPNEQFF	TGTGCCAGCAGCGGACTTCCCCCCAATGAGCAGTTCTTC	.	TRBJ2-1	TRBV27	.
CASRNLPGVDEKLFF	TGCGCCAGCAGGAATTTGCCAGGGGTAGATGAAAAACTGTTTTTT	.	TRBJ1-4	TRBV5-1	.
CAISGTGYNEQFF	TGTGCCATCAGTGGGACAGGGTACAATGAGCAGTTCTTC	TRBD1	TRBJ2-1	TRBV10-3	.
CASSQDSHLAGAETQYF	TGCGCCAGCAGCCAAGATTCCCACCTAGCGGGCGCGGAGACCCAGTACTTC	TRBD2	TRBJ2-5	TRBV4-1	.
CSVEPGPKGAETQYF	TGCAGCGTCGAACCGGGCCCTAAAGGAGCAGAGACCCAGTACTTC	.	TRBJ2-5	TRBV29-1	few
CSARDRGPPKQYF	TGCAGTGCTAGAGACAGGGGGCCTCCGAAGCAGTACTTC	TRBD1	TRBJ2-5	TRBV20-1	.
CASSMVQGNYEQYF	TGTGCCAGTAGTATGGTACAGGGTAACTACGAGCAGTACTTC	.	TRBJ2-7	TRBV19	few
CSVRSWVTSNQPQHF	TGCAGTGTCAGAAGCTGGGTTACAAGCAATCAGCCCCAGCATTTT	.	TRBJ1-5	TRBV20-1	.
CATSRVAGQFDTQYF	TGTGCCACCAGCAGAGTTGCGGGTCAGTTCGATACGCAGTATTTT	.	TRBJ2-3	TRBV15	.
CSGGSQGLVETQYF	TGCAGTGGAGGATCACAGGGGTTGGTGGAGACCCAGTACTTC	TRBD1	TRBJ2-5	TRBV20-1	.
CASSLASGRSSYNEQFF	TGCGCCAGCAGCTTGGCTAGCGGGAGGTCCTCCTACAATGAGCAGTTCTTC	TRBD2	TRBJ2-1	TRBV5-1	.
CATSRVAGVGTDTQYF	TGTGCCACCAGCAGAGTGGCGGGGGTCGGAACAGATACGCAGTATTTT	TRBD2	TRBJ2-3	TRBV15	.
CASIEDGHYEQYF	TGTGCCAGCATCGAAGACGGACACTACGAGCAGTACTTC	.	TRBJ2-7	TRBV28	.
CASKLGQVSSYNSPLHF	TGTGCCAGCAAGCTCGGACAGGTCAGCTCCTATAATTCACCCCTCCACTTT	TRBD1	TRBJ1-6	TRBV28	.
CASSQASGTGVSTDTQYF	TGCGCCAGCAGCCAAGCCAGCGGGACGGGAGTAAGCACAGATACGCAGTATTTT	TRBD2	TRBJ2-3	TRBV4-1	.
CASTSDPSTDTQYF	TGTGCCAGCACTAGCGACCCTAGCACAGATACGCAGTATTTT	TRBD2	TRBJ2-3	TRBV10-3	.
CSAASGLASHNEQFF	TGCAGTGCCGCTTCTGGACTAGCGTCGCACAATGAGCAGTTCTTC	TRBD2	TRBJ2-1	TRBV20-1	few
CASQQAGTEAFF	TGTGCCAGTCAGCAGGCGGGGACTGAAGCTTTCTTT	.	TRBJ1-1	TRBV25-1	.
CASSLGPGNGKLFF	TGCGCCAGCAGCTTGGGACCAGGGAATGGAAAACTGTTTTTT	.	TRBJ1-4	TRBV5-1	few
CASRDSWAASPLHF	TGTGCCAGCAGGGACAGTTGGGCTGCTTCACCCCTCCACTTT	.	TRBJ1-6	TRBV2	.
CASSQQRDRLSYEQYF	TGTGCCAGCAGCCAACAAAGGGACAGGCTTTCCTACGAGCAGTACTTC	TRBD1	TRBJ2-7	TRBV3-1	.